The T cell receptor beta chain under discussion was sequenced for a study of vaccination and CD4 T cells after COVID-19 (dated by TCRdb to 2022 to 2024). Broadly, across the study: In the convalescent cohort there were six males and four females, among whom were two Hispanic individuals, seven Caucasians, two Asians and one multiracial person. Each participant got two doses of either the Pfizer-BioNTech BNT162b2 vaccine (n=8) or the Moderna mRNA-1273 vaccine (n=2). Post-COVID blood samples were collected from convalescent patients a median of roughly 100 days after diagnosis, with a range of roughly 30 to 161 days. Post-vaccine blood samples were taken a median of around 77 days after the second vaccine dose, with a range of 14 to 241 days. For stimulating the cultures, overlapping spike peptide pools were used, derived from SARS-CoV-2 as well as from the common cold coronaviruses HCoV-NL63, HCoV-OC43 and HCoV-229E. In control cultures, a CEFX viral epitope pool was used as positive control, an HIV-1 Nef peptide pool was used as negative control, or no peptide was added. In roughly 10 COVID-19 convalescent patients and 4 infection-naive healthy vaccine recipients, the spike-specific CD4+ TCR repertoire before mRNA vaccination was compared with the repertoire after mRNA vaccination. An earlier paper using these donors assessed, at the TCR clonotype level, memory CD4+ T cell crossreactivity between SARS-CoV-2 and common cold coronavirus spike proteins.

The CDR3, from cysteine to phenylalanine, totals 19 residues. Only the CDR3 region is kept as DNA, spanning 57 bases read in frame from base 1. The germline V gene gives CDR1 as SGHVS and CDR2 as FQNEAQ. Here V drops 2 bases and J drops 6 bases, and the junction holds 11 bases not matched to any gene. Libraries were prepared through PCR. DNA from cultured CD4+ T cells was subjected to TCR sequencing with the Oncomine TCR Beta short-read assay at the Johns Hopkins FTIC core. The QIAamp micro DNA kit was used to extract genomic DNA from the cultured CD4+ T cells. The Oncomine TCR Beta libraries from cultured CD4+ T cells were pooled using unique dual indexes and then sequenced on an Illumina iSeq 100. The paper's processing steps were these. Non-productive sequences were removed, and CDR3s that did not start with C, did not end with F or W, or were shorter than 7 amino acids were discarded. Antigen-specific clonotypes were identified with the MANAFEST web application by comparing peptide-stimulated wells with reference and other culture wells. For a clone to be called positive, the clone needed an FDR below 0.05, an odds ratio above 5, and a productive frequency above 0.1% in at least two of three replicate wells. Clonotypes that were significantly expanded in both SARS-CoV-2 spike wells and at least one common cold coronavirus spike condition were defined as cross-reactive. Using R version 3.6.1, CDR3 homology was evaluated through Levenshtein distances (stringdist) along with unrooted phylogenetic trees (ape). The public reads were reanalyzed by TCRdb: fastp trimming at Q25, MiXCR alignment, in-frame beta chains only. Identical CDR3 protein sequences are pooled into one entry, listed with their most common genes and DNA. The authors' filters were not applied to this entry. The sample table shows nearly 7,000 distinct CDR3 sequences, and about 38% are seen once. The top ten constitute 30% to 35% of the sample.

Summary of the overall study and its limitations: Although the median number of SARS-CoV-2-reactive clonotypes went up from around 20 after infection to 35 to 40 after vaccination, the increase was not significant. In convalescent patients, nearly all vaccine-specific clones (304 of 307) were found to be mono-reactive for SARS-CoV-2 spike rather than cross-reactive with common cold coronaviruses. Among convalescent patients, a median about 86% of the SARS-CoV-2-reactive clones seen after vaccination appeared only after vaccination, which suggests priming specific to the vaccine. The number of convalescent patients in the study was relatively small, and the study did not examine early timepoints following natural infection.

This clonotype was counted a few times. Its antigen specificity is not known. No base quality information exists; no much larger clone differs at one position. The treatment or condition label for this specimen denotes: approximately 11-day PBMC culture with coronavirus spike peptide pools or control peptides (ViraFEST assay). CD4+ T cells from unexposed donors were collected before the COVID-19 pandemic (2011-2018). The study used the ViraFEST assay, which expanded antigen-specific T cells with peptide pools and then identified expanded clonotypes by TCR sequencing. Each well held some 2 million PBMCs cultured in IMDM containing about 5% human AB serum and approximately 9.8 IU/ml IL-2, with about 9.4 ug/ml peptide pools added. Half of the culture medium was replaced with fresh IL-2-containing medium on days 3 and 7. After 10 days of culture, CD4+ T cells were isolated by negative selection with the EasySep CD4+ T cell isolation kit. As cell numbers permitted, CD4+ T cells from unexposed donors were tested for reactivity to SARS-CoV-2 S and N and to four common cold coronavirus spike pools. Ficoll-Paque Plus gradient centrifugation was used to isolate PBMCs from whole blood, and the isolated PBMCs were then either used fresh or cryopreserved at -140C. Triplicate wells were generally used for each culture condition. Leukapheresis product for the unexposed donors was bought commercially.

The TCR was taken from a human donor in good health. Here the chain combines TRBV7-8 and TRBJ2-2; 14 of the junction bases match TRBD2. The sample comprised CD4+ T cells from blood, cultured in vitro. This receptor has the CDR3 CASSLSGTSGRGVAGELFF. The base sequence is TGTGCCAGCAGCTTATCCGGGACTAGCGGGAGAGGAGTGGCCGGGGAGCTGTTTTTT.